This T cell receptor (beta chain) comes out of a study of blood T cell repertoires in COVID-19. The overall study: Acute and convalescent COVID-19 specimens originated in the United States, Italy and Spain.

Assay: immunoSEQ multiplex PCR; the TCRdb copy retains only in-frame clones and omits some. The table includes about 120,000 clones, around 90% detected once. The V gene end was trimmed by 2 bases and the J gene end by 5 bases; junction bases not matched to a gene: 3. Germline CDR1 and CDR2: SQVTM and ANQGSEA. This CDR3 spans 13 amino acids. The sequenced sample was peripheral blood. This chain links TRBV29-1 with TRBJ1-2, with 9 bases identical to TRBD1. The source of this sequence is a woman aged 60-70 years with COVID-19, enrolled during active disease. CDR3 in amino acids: CSVETGTGYGYTF. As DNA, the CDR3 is TGCAGCGTTGAAACAGGGACAGGGTATGGCTACACCTTC.